Below are 8 T cell receptor beta chains sequenced from a single sample in a study of blood T cell repertoires in COVID-19. Method: immunoSEQ multiplex PCR; TCRdb's copy keeps in-frame clones and lacks some. The sample records under 350,000 clones, approximately 85% being singletons. Sequenced material: peripheral blood. All receptors come from a human donor in a cohort sampled during active COVID-19.

This clone appeared a single time. The chain is built from TRBV24-1 and TRBJ1-2; D remains unclear. The length of the CDR3 is 12 residues. CDR1 is KGHDR, CDR2 SFDVKD, per germline. V was pared by 3 bases and J by 8 bases, with 9 bases between. The CDR3 reads CATSDLGRGYTF. CDR3 in DNA: TGTGCCACCAGTGATCTAGGTCGGGGCTACACCTTC.

The rearrangement links TRBV24-1 to TRBJ2-7, with TRBD1 matching over 10 bases. Germline lookup yields CDR1 KGHDR and CDR2 SFDVKD. The CDR3 runs to 12 residues. The ends lost 10 bases at V and 3 bases at J; junction bases unmatched: 2. The chain's CDR3 is CATGQGSYEQYF. The CDR3 nucleotides are TGTGCCACGGGACAGGGGAGCTACGAGCAGTACTTC.

This clone was recorded a few times. The chain recombines TRBV18 with TRBJ1-2, with a tentative D call TRBD1 (5 bases). From germline, CDR1 is KGHSH and CDR2 LQKENI. V lost 3 bases and J lost 1, with 9 bases in between. This CDR3 has 14 residues. The CDR3 nucleotides are TGTGCCAGCTCACCGCAGGGACTTAACTATGGCTACACCTTC. This encodes CASSPQGLNYGYTF.

In this sample, this clone turned up once. J is TRBJ2-7 and V is TRBV12-3 or TRBV12-4; D is uncertain. The CDR3 contains 11 residues. Trimming stripped 9 bases from V and 3 bases from J, with 9 bases between. Here the CDR3 reads CASSASYEQYF. CDR3 DNA sequence: TGTGCCAGTTCTGCTAGCTACGAGCAGTACTTC.

The chain recombines TRBV18 with TRBJ1-2; no clear D. The V gene lost 6 bases and the J gene lost 8 bases, with 10 bases spanning the gap. Germline CDR1 is KGHSH and CDR2 is LQKENI. This CDR3 region has 11 residues. The CDR3 here is CASSPQKGYTF. In DNA, the CDR3 is TGTGCCAGCTCCCCGCAGAAGGGCTACACCTTC. The whole variable domain, filled in from reference TRBV18 and TRBJ1-2, reads NAGVMQNPRHLVRRRGQEARLRCSPMKGHSHVYWYRQLPEEGLKFMVYLQKENIIDESGMPKERFSAEFPKEGPSILRIQQVVRGDSAAYFCASSPQKGYTFGSGTRLTVV.

Comments on this clone: This specimen includes other DNA sequences encoding the same CDR3. The chain combines TRBV9 with TRBJ2-3; maybe TRBD2 (5 bases). Germline values: CDR1 SGDLS, CDR2 YYNGEE. The V and J ends lost 0 bases and 0 bases respectively, with 8 bases between them. The CDR3 consists of 15 residues. The CDR3 region has the DNA TGTGCCAGCAGCGTAGGCGGGCGGAGCACAGATACGCAGTATTTT. Translation gives CASSVGGRSTDTQYF.

The rearrangement links TRBV12-5 to TRBJ2-7; TRBD2 is a possible D gene (6 bases). V lost 7 bases to trimming and J lost 2 bases, with 21 bases between them. CDR3 length: 16 residues. Germline V CDR1 and CDR2: LGHNT, FRNRAP. The CDR3 loop is CASAPPEGWGTYEQYF. CDR3 nucleotides: TGTGCTAGTGCCCCTCCGGAGGGGTGGGGTACCTACGAGCAGTACTTC.

V is TRBV6-4 and J is TRBJ2-1; no reliable D call. The length of the CDR3 is 16 residues. The V and J ends lost 0 bases and 1 base respectively, with 10 bases between them. Germline V CDR1 and CDR2: MRHNA, SNTAGT. The CDR3 DNA follows: TGTGCCAGCAGTGACTCGGAGCACGCGTCCTACAATGAGCAGTTCTTC. Protein product: CASSDSEHASYNEQFF.